This is a list of T cell receptor beta chains from one sample in a study of cytomegalovirus exposure and HLA in healthy donors. Method: immunoSEQ multiplex PCR; TCRdb's copy keeps in-frame clones and lacks some. This table has 150,000 to 200,000 clones, approximately 80% appearing once. The sample comprised PBMCs. These TCRs come from a woman between 45 and 60 years old in good health and CMV-seronegative. Both conserved end residues are part of each CDR3. A D gene is named only where the DNA matches it firmly. Not all rows give a size; the values are once, few, many and, for expanded clones, a class.

TRBV7-9	NA	TRBJ2-2	TRBD2	CASTRGGSGELFF	TGTGCCAGCACCCGGGGGGGGTCCGGGGAGCTGTTTTTT
TRBV5-1	once	TRBJ2-1	NA	CASSLGNSVMRGTYNEQFF	TGCGCCAGCAGCTTGGGTAATTCTGTTATGCGGGGCACGTACAATGAGCAGTTCTTC
TRBV18	few	TRBJ2-1	TRBD1	CASSPQRTGTYNEQFF	TGTGCCAGCTCACCACAACGGACAGGGACTTACAATGAGCAGTTCTTC
TRBV4-1	NA	TRBJ2-7	TRBD1	CASSLHGQGSPEQYF	TGCGCCAGCAGCCTCCACGGACAGGGGTCCCCCGAGCAGTACTTC
TRBV6-1	few	TRBJ1-5	NA	CASSQRGGNQPQHF	TGTGCCAGCAGTCAAAGAGGGGGAAATCAGCCCCAGCATTTT
TRBV18	NA	TRBJ2-3	NA	CASSPSTDTQYF	TGTGCCAGCTCACCCTCCACAGATACGCAGTATTTT
TRBV7-3	NA	TRBJ2-7	TRBD2	CASSLTGLGDEQYF	TGTGCCAGCAGCTTAACGGGACTAGGGGACGAGCAGTACTTC
TRBV28	NA	TRBJ1-4	NA	CASSTGGGFRDKNEKLFF	TGTGCCAGCAGTACGGGGGGGGGATTCCGGGACAAGAATGAAAAACTGTTTTTT
TRBV7-9	NA	TRBJ1-5	TRBD1	CASSLGTGGVQHQPQHF	TGTGCCAGCAGCTTAGGGACAGGGGGCGTTCAGCATCAGCCCCAGCATTTT
TRBV6-5	NA	TRBJ2-7	TRBD2	CASSTTSGISYEQYF	TGTGCCAGCAGTACAACTAGCGGCATCTCCTACGAGCAGTACTTC
TRBV2	NA	TRBJ2-3	TRBD2	CASSSQRGGRDTQYF	TGTGCCAGCAGCTCCCAGCGGGGGGGCCGGGATACGCAGTATTTT
TRBV4-2	few	TRBJ2-6	TRBD2	CASSQDLLFAGGPGANVLTF	TGTGCCAGCAGCCAGGACCTCCTTTTTGCGGGGGGGCCTGGGGCCAACGTCCTGACTTTC
TRBV28	NA	TRBJ1-2	NA	CASSYAYGYTF	TGTGCCAGCAGTTACGCGTATGGCTACACCTTC
TRBV18	NA	TRBJ2-7	TRBD2	CASSPLAGATYEQYF	TGTGCCAGCTCACCCTTAGCGGGGGCGACCTACGAGCAGTACTTC
TRBV28	NA	TRBJ2-5	TRBD1	CASKSRTRDRVDQETQYF	TGTGCCAGCAAAAGTCGAACCCGGGACAGGGTGGACCAAGAGACCCAGTACTTC
TRBV6-1	few	TRBJ1-4	NA	CASSEDAGAGEKLFF	TGTGCCAGCAGTGAAGACGCAGGGGCGGGTGAAAAACTGTTTTTT
TRBV6-4	NA	TRBJ2-7	TRBD1	CATKLDRKSYEQYF	TGTGCCACCAAGTTGGACAGGAAATCCTACGAGCAGTACTTC
TRBV28	NA	TRBJ1-1	NA	CASSLSSAHTEAFF	TGTGCCAGCAGTTTAAGTTCTGCGCACACTGAAGCTTTCTTT
TRBV5-1	NA	TRBJ1-2	TRBD1	CASSGQGVGGYTF	TGCGCCAGCAGCGGACAGGGAGTGGGTGGCTACACCTTC
TRBV5-1	few	TRBJ2-1	TRBD2	CASSLPGLAVYNEQFF	TGCGCCAGCAGCTTACCGGGACTAGCGGTCTACAATGAGCAGTTCTTC
TRBV9	few	TRBJ2-3	TRBD2	CASSTSGGAADTQYF	TGTGCCAGCAGCACAAGCGGGGGGGCCGCAGATACGCAGTATTTT
TRBV13	NA	TRBJ2-7	TRBD1	CASSFAFGTGDEQYF	TGTGCCAGCAGCTTTGCGTTCGGGACAGGGGACGAGCAGTACTTC
TRBV28	NA	TRBJ1-3	NA	CASSQQLSGNTIYF	TGTGCCAGCAGCCAACAGCTCTCTGGAAACACCATATATTTT
TRBV18	NA	TRBJ2-2	NA	CASSPYYQGTGELFF	TGTGCCAGCTCACCATACTACCAGGGCACCGGGGAGCTGTTTTTT
TRBV6-1	once	TRBJ1-5	NA	CASSELSQPQHF	TGTGCCAGCAGTGAACTGTCTCAGCCCCAGCATTTT
TRBV28	NA	TRBJ2-1	TRBD2	CASSLSWGGLAGYNEQFF	TGTGCCAGCAGTTTATCGTGGGGCGGTCTAGCGGGATACAATGAGCAGTTCTTC
TRBV5-6	NA	TRBJ2-7	NA	CASSLDRWASYEQYF	TGTGCCAGCAGCTTGGACAGGTGGGCCTCCTACGAGCAGTACTTC
TRBV5-4	NA	TRBJ2-5	NA	CASSLNPDQETQYF	TGTGCCAGCAGCTTGAACCCGGACCAAGAGACCCAGTACTTC
TRBV4-1	NA	TRBJ1-4	NA	CASSPRGGATNEKLFF	TGCGCCAGCAGCCCCAGGGGTGGGGCAACTAATGAAAAACTGTTTTTT
TRBV6-1	NA	TRBJ1-2	TRBD1	CASGDRSFLNYGYTF	TGTGCCAGCGGGGACAGGTCCTTCCTTAACTATGGCTACACCTTC
TRBV7-9	few	TRBJ2-3	TRBD2	CASSSLGLAIDTQYF	TGTGCCAGCAGCTCATTGGGACTAGCGATTGATACGCAGTATTTT
TRBV7-2	NA	TRBJ2-7	TRBD1	CASSQGTGAHEQYF	TGTGCCAGCAGCCAAGGGACAGGGGCCCACGAGCAGTACTTC
TRBV6-6	few	TRBJ1-4	TRBD1	CASSYGRGPGEKLFF	TGTGCCAGCAGTTACGGCAGGGGGCCTGGTGAAAAACTGTTTTTT
TRBV7-2	NA	TRBJ2-5	TRBD2	CASRLAAQETQYF	TGTGCCAGCAGACTAGCGGCACAAGAGACCCAGTACTTC
TRBV28	NA	TRBJ2-6	NA	CATARSGSGANVLTF	TGTGCCACGGCGCGGAGCGGCTCTGGGGCCAACGTCCTGACTTTC
TRBV19	NA	TRBJ2-3	TRBD2	CASSIGTSGATQYF	TGTGCCAGTAGTATAGGGACTAGCGGGGCTACGCAGTATTTT